Described below is a single T cell receptor beta chain sequence and its context. Its cognate antigen is unknown. Profiling relied on immunoSEQ multiplex PCR, and the TCRdb table lists in-frame clones only, not all of them. There are 25,000 to 35,000 clones in the sample; about 80% occur only once, and roughly 23% lies in the top ten. These data come from a study of OX40 agonist ivuxolimab in advanced cancers. Study background: Patients were roughly 83% male with ages roughly 23 to 85, mean approximately 55. Findings of the study overall: The study did not work out the antigen specificity of the expanded peripheral T cells.

Trimming took off 5 bases at V and 0 bases at J, with 15 bases between the two ends. Germline V gene lookup returns CDR1 SGHRS and CDR2 YFSETQ. There are 16 residues in the CDR3. Autoimmune disease history or systemic immunosuppression barred patients. Sequencing was performed on CD4+ or CD8+ T cells sorted from blood, taken in a trial of the OX40 agonist ivuxolimab. The sequence was obtained from an adult with an advanced solid tumor such as melanoma, head and neck, liver or kidney cancer. V gene TRBV5-1 combines with J gene TRBJ2-1; possible D gene TRBD1, 6 bases. CDR3 amino acids: CASRDIRGSSYNEQFF. CDR3 coding DNA: TGCGCCAGCAGAGATATTAGGGGGAGCTCCTACAATGAGCAGTTCTTC.